These 27 T cell receptor beta chains were all obtained from the same sample, sequenced in a study of blood T cell repertoires in COVID-19. Using immunoSEQ multiplex PCR, the repertoire was profiled, and TCRdb retains in-frame clones only, with some absent. The table lists 200,000 to 300,000 clones, approximately 85% of them singletons. What was sequenced was peripheral blood. Receptor source: a man aged 45 to 65 with COVID-19, enrolled during active disease.

This chain connects TRBV9 to TRBJ2-1; the match to TRBD1 covers 9 bases. Trimming removed 4 bases from V and 5 bases from J; junction bases left unmatched: 7. This CDR3 comprises 15 residues. CDR1 is SGDLS and CDR2 is YYNGEE in the germline V gene. DNA for the CDR3: TGTGCCAGCAGCCCCAGGACAGGGGTCCACAATGAGCAGTTCTTC. Amino acids: CASSPRTGVHNEQFF. Based on the CDR3 plus reference TRBV9 and TRBJ2-1, the full variable domain is DSGVTQTPKHLITATGQRVTLRCSPRSGDLSVYWYQQSLDQGLQFLIQYYNGEERAKGNILERFSAQQFPDLHSELNLSSLELGDSALYFCASSPRTGVHNEQFFGPGTRLTVL.

This rearrangement joins TRBV9 to TRBJ2-3, with D perhaps TRBD1 (5 bases). Germline V gene lookup returns CDR1 SGDLS and CDR2 YYNGEE. V dropped 4 bases and J dropped 2 bases, with 8 bases sitting between them. There are 13 residues in the CDR3. CDR3 nucleotide sequence: TGTGCCAGCAGCCCACAGGTCACAGATACGCAGTATTTT. Residues: CASSPQVTDTQYF.

This chain connects TRBV5-1 to TRBJ2-5; no definite D call. Germline V gene data show CDR1 as SGHRS and CDR2 as YFSETQ. CDR3 length: 14 amino acids. Trimming took 4 bases from V and 5 from J, leaving 15 bases between them. The CDR3 DNA reads as TGCGCCAGCAGCCGAGACACTCCCCGGGAGACCCAGTACTTC. Amino acid sequence: CASSRDTPRETQYF.

CDR3 region: CASSQGRSHGNTIYF. The CDR3 DNA sequence: TGCGCCAGCAGCCAAGGCAGGTCCCATGGAAACACCATATATTTT. V gene TRBV4-3 combines with J gene TRBJ1-3; D remains ambiguous. V was clipped by 1 base and J by 3 bases, with 10 bases between them. CDR3 size: 15 residues. Germline CDR1 and CDR2: LGHNA and YSLEER.

V is TRBV5-4 and J is TRBJ2-5; 8 bases agree with TRBD2. Trimming took 8 bases from V and 7 from J; bases not matched to a gene: 10. This CDR3 contains 13 residues. Germline CDR1 is SGHNT and CDR2 is YYREEE (reference sequence). DNA of the CDR3: TGTGCCAGTAAAGGGACTAGTGATGGGACCCAGTACTTC. This encodes CASKGTSDGTQYF.

The chain carries TRBV7-2 and TRBJ2-4; possible D gene TRBD2, 7 bases. The V end lost 0 bases, the J end lost 7 bases, and 13 bases lay between the germline ends. The CDR3 contains 15 residues. Germline V gives CDR1 SGHTA, CDR2 FQGNSA. The CDR3 DNA sequence: TGTGCCAGCAGCTTAGCGGCGGGGGCCGGGAACATTCAGTACTTC. Translated: CASSLAAGAGNIQYF.

The chain uses TRBV6-6 and TRBJ1-2, with D maybe TRBD1 (5 bases). Germline lookup yields CDR1 MNHNY and CDR2 SVGAGI (reference sequence). The CDR3 runs to 14 residues. With 6 bases removed from V and 2 bases from J, the gap between germline ends came to 13 bases. The CDR3 DNA is TGTGCCAGCAGGGGCCCGACAGCCAACTATGGCTACACCTTC. Its protein is CASRGPTANYGYTF.

The rearrangement links TRBV12-3 or TRBV12-4 to TRBJ2-1; 7 bases fit TRBD2. The CDR3 length is 11 residues. Unmatched junction bases numbered 7, after V lost 5 bases and J lost 15 bases. CDR3 residues: CASSMGLPRFF. As DNA, the CDR3 is TGTGCCAGCAGTATGGGACTACCACGGTTCTTC.

Written as DNA, the CDR3 is TGCGCCAGCAGCTGGGGGACAGGGGGCTTTGGAGAAAAACTGTTTTTT. It encodes CASSWGTGGFGEKLFF. The chain joins TRBV5-1 to TRBJ1-4; 12 nucleotides line up with TRBD1. Germline assignment: CDR1 SGHRS and CDR2 YFSETQ. J lost 8 bases, V lost 3 bases, and 8 bases had no gene match. There are 16 residues in the CDR3.

The V and J genes are TRBV12-1 and TRBJ2-2; TRBD2, the table's D call, lacks a check against the DNA. TRBV12-1 is recorded as a pseudogene. The CDR3 is made up of 24 amino acids. CDR3 region: CASSFRASGGVETSPFMNTGELFF. In nucleotides, the CDR3 is TGTGCCAGCAGCTTTCGAGCTAGCGGGGGGGTTGAAACCTCTCCATTTATGAACACCGGGGAGCTGTTTTTT.

The chain employs TRBV4-2 and TRBJ2-2; the match to TRBD2 covers 12 bases. The CDR3 totals 17 residues. V shed 2 bases, J shed 2 bases, and the junction held 3 bases outside the gene matches. The germline CDR1 and CDR2 sequences are LGHNA and YNFKEQ. CDR3 coding DNA: TGTGCCAGCAGCCAACCGGGACTAGCGGGCAACACCGGGGAGCTGTTTTTT. Protein: CASSQPGLAGNTGELFF.

This clone was seen more than once but under ten times. This chain uses TRBV24-1 with TRBJ2-2; D gene unclear. The germline V gene has CDR1 KGHDR and CDR2 SFDVKD. The V end lost 4 bases, the J end lost 0 bases, and 8 bases lay between the germline ends. The CDR3 has 15 residues. The CDR3 coding sequence is TGTGCCACCAGTGACGCAGTAACGAACACCGGGGAGCTGTTTTTT. This gives the protein CATSDAVTNTGELFF.

In this sample, this clone turned up a few times. DNA of the CDR3: TGTGCCAGCAGCCCCCGGGGGGCGCAAGGCTACACCTTC. Translated: CASSPRGAQGYTF. The chain joins TRBV13 to TRBJ1-2; D might be TRBD1 (6 bases). V lost 5 bases to trimming and J lost 8 bases, with 15 bases between them. Germline V gene data show CDR1 as PRHDT and CDR2 as FYEKMQ (reference sequence). The CDR3 is 13 residues long.

This chain links TRBV5-1 with TRBJ2-3; possible D gene TRBD2, 5 bases. Germline V gives CDR1 SGHRS, CDR2 YFSETQ. V lost 2 bases and J 4 bases, leaving 14 bases between the germline ends. There are 15 residues in the CDR3. CDR3 loop: CASSFNRARADTQYF. The CDR3 nucleotides are TGCGCCAGCAGCTTTAATCGAGCGAGGGCAGATACGCAGTATTTT.

The rearrangement joins TRBV3-1 (or the pseudogene TRBV3-2) to TRBJ1-1; possible D gene TRBD1, 5 bases. The CDR3 runs 13 residues. The V and J ends lost 4 bases and 7 bases respectively, with 13 bases between them. Germline assignment: CDR1 LGHDT and CDR2 YNNKEL (reference sequence). The CDR3 coding sequence is TGTGCCAGCAGCCCCCGTGGGGGGGGTGAAGCTTTCTTT. Its protein product is CASSPRGGGEAFF.

This clone showed up just a few times. V is TRBV5-1 and J is TRBJ2-7; the D is unclear. CDR3 length: 15 residues. Germline loops: CDR1 SGHRS, CDR2 YFSETQ. Trimming left V 0 bases short and J 2 bases short, with 12 bases between. In DNA form, the CDR3 reads TGCGCCAGCAGCTTGGAAAGCACCGGTCCCTACGAGCAGTACTTC. Translated, it gives CASSLESTGPYEQYF.

This rearrangement joins TRBV5-1 to TRBJ1-6; the match to TRBD1 covers 7 bases. CDR1 is SGHRS and CDR2 is YFSETQ in the germline V gene. The CDR3 has 13 amino acids. The junction had 8 bases not matched to a gene; V was cut back by 7 bases and J by 10 bases. CDR3 in DNA: TGCGCCAGCGGTGACAGGGAGAGATCACCCCTCCACTTT. This translates into CASGDRERSPLHF.

The chain has TRBV2 and TRBJ2-5; D gene unclear. CDR3 length: 10 residues. Germline lookup yields CDR1 SNHLY and CDR2 FYNNEI. Trimming pared 5 bases from V and 4 bases from J, leaving 2 bases between. CDR3 protein: CASSRETQYF. The CDR3 DNA follows: TGTGCCAGCAGTCGAGAGACCCAGTACTTC. The variable domain in full, completed from reference TRBV2 and TRBJ2-5, reads EPEVTQTPSHQVTQMGQEVILRCVPISNHLYFYWYRQILGQKVEFLVSFYNNEISEKSEIFDDQFSVERPDGSNFTLKIRSTKLEDSAMYFCASSRETQYFGPGTRLLVL.

The genes are TRBV25-1 and TRBJ2-5, with D maybe TRBD2 (7 bases). V gave up 6 bases and J gave up 2 bases, with 10 bases separating them. Germline V CDR1 and CDR2: MGHDK, SYGVNS. The CDR3 is 13 residues long. In DNA form, the CDR3 reads TGTGCCAGCAGGCGGGGGCGTCAAGAGACCCAGTACTTC. This encodes CASRRGRQETQYF. Combining the CDR3 with reference TRBV25-1 and TRBJ2-5 gives the whole variable domain EADIYQTPRYLVIGTGKKITLECSQTMGHDKMYWYQQDPGMELHLIHYSYGVNSTEKGDLSSESTVSRIRTEHFPLTLESARPSHTSQYLCASRRGRQETQYFGPGTRLLVL.

The chain joins TRBV10-1 to TRBJ2-2; D may be TRBD1 (6 bases). Deletions cut 3 bases from V and 1 base from J, with 9 bases between. The CDR3 sequence is 15 residues long. From germline, CDR1 is WNHNN and CDR2 SYGVQD (reference sequence). As DNA, the CDR3 is TGCGCCAGCAGTGAAGGGGGAAAGAACACCGGGGAGCTGTTTTTT. This encodes CASSEGGKNTGELFF.

There are a few counts of this clone. The chain is built from TRBV29-1 and TRBJ1-1; D may be TRBD1 (5 bases). Between the trimmed V and J ends, which lost 4 bases and 0 bases, there was a span of 6 bases. Germline V gene data show CDR1 as SQVTM and CDR2 as ANQGSEA. The CDR3 is 12 amino acids. CDR3 nucleotides: TGCAGCGTTGTGACAGTGAACACTGAAGCTTTCTTT. Translation: CSVVTVNTEAFF.

This clone was recorded only once. The chain couples TRBV10-3 to TRBJ2-1, with TRBD2 matching over 10 bases. The CDR3 is made up of 17 amino acids. Germline CDR1 reads ENHRY; CDR2 reads SYGVKD. V was pared by 2 bases and J by 3 bases, with 7 bases of the junction left unmatched. DNA of the CDR3: TGTGCCATCAGTGAGAATCTAGCGGGGGCAGGCTACAATGAGCAGTTCTTC. Its translation is CAISENLAGAGYNEQFF.

V is TRBV7-8 and J is TRBJ2-4; TRBD2 matches 13 bases. Germline CDR1 is SGHVS and CDR2 is FQNEAQ. The ends lost 5 bases at V and 3 bases at J; junction bases unmatched: 10. The CDR3 length is 18 residues. CDR3 coding DNA: TGTGCCAGCAGCCCCAGACTAGCGGGGGGCCGCGGCAAAAACATTCAGTACTTC. This translates into CASSPRLAGGRGKNIQYF.

The genes are TRBV7-3 and TRBJ2-1; D is possibly TRBD2 (5 bases). Germline-derived CDR1 and CDR2 are SGHTA and FQGTGA. With 4 bases removed from V and 4 bases from J, the gap between germline ends came to 11 bases. The CDR3 is 14 residues long. CDR3 amino acids: CASSSRTGYNEQFF. As DNA, the CDR3 is TGTGCCAGCAGCTCTAGGACTGGGTACAATGAGCAGTTCTTC.

This clone appeared once. The chain carries TRBV7-2 and TRBJ2-3, with TRBD2 matching over 9 bases. The V gene end was trimmed by 2 bases and the J gene end by 1 base; junction bases not matched to a gene: 7. The CDR3 extends over 17 amino acids. The germline gives CDR1 SGHTA, CDR2 FQGNSA. The CDR3 nucleotides read TGTGCCAGCAGCTTATATGCGCGGGGGGGCGGCACAGATACGCAGTATTTT. Translating it yields CASSLYARGGGTDTQYF. Drawing the rest from reference TRBV7-2 and TRBJ2-3, the complete variable domain is GAGVSQSPSNKVTEKGKDVELRCDPISGHTALYWYRQSLGQGLEFLIYFQGNSAPDKSGLPSDRFSAERTGGSVSTLTIQRTQQEDSAVYLCASSLYARGGGTDTQYFGPGTRLTVL.

CDR3 DNA: TGTGCCAGCAGCTTACTTGGCAGGGCTGGCTACACCTTC. As protein: CASSLLGRAGYTF. V gene TRBV7-3 combines with J gene TRBJ1-2, with D tentatively TRBD1 (5 bases). The V end was cut by 2 bases, the J end by 7 bases, with 11 bases between. The CDR3 runs 13 residues. CDR1 is SGHTA, CDR2 FQGTGA, per germline.

This sequence joins TRBV30 and TRBJ2-1, with TRBD2 matching over 14 bases. The V segment lost 2 bases and the J segment 8 bases; nucleotides outside the gene matches: 20. This CDR3 is 20 amino acids long. The germline V gene has CDR1 GTSNPN and CDR2 SVGIG (reference sequence). CDR3 loop: CAWSFSPGTSGGRSVDEQFF. CDR3 coding DNA: TGTGCCTGGAGTTTCTCACCCGGGACTAGCGGGGGTCGCTCTGTCGATGAGCAGTTCTTC.